Listed here are 20 T cell receptor beta chains from one sample, sequenced in a study of radiotherapy plus CTLA-4 blockade in lung cancer. Sequencing was performed with immunoSEQ multiplex PCR; in TCRdb, only in-frame clones are kept and a portion is missing. The table shows around 99,000 clones, with 85% to 90% occurring only once. The specimen was peripheral blood, collected from a patient treated with radiotherapy plus ipilimumab. The receptor source for this set is a human donor with non-small cell lung cancer that progressed on radiotherapy plus ipilimumab.

This clone was counted a few times. The rearrangement links TRBV5-1 to TRBJ2-1; D possibly corresponds to TRBD2 (6 bases). The V and J ends lost 9 bases and 6 bases respectively, with 10 bases between them. The germline gives CDR1 SGHRS, CDR2 YFSETQ. The CDR3 sequence is 11 residues long. As DNA, the CDR3 is TGCGCCACCTCCGGGGGCAATGAGCAGTTCTTC. Its translation is CATSGGNEQFF.

The rearrangement links TRBV30 to TRBJ1-5, with D perhaps matching TRBD1 (5 bases). The CDR3 loop spans 14 amino acids. The V gene's germline CDR1 is GTSNPN and CDR2 SVGIG (reference sequence). V dropped 0 bases and J dropped 5 bases, with 11 bases sitting between them. The CDR3 loop is CAWSVTAGHQPQHF. CDR3 bases: TGTGCCTGGAGTGTAACGGCAGGGCATCAGCCCCAGCATTTT.

This chain uses TRBV29-1 with TRBJ1-1; maybe TRBD1 (5 bases). V lost 2 bases to trimming and J lost 3 bases, with 10 bases between them. The CDR3 sequence is 13 residues long. Germline V CDR1 and CDR2: SQVTM, ANQGSEA. DNA of the CDR3: TGCAGCGTTGAAAATCCAGGGTACACTGAAGCTTTCTTT. It encodes CSVENPGYTEAFF.

V usage is TRBV5-4 and J usage is TRBJ2-7; the D gene is possibly TRBD1 (5 bases). The CDR3 has 13 amino acids. V was shortened by 5 bases and J by 3 bases, with 12 bases between the two germline ends. Per the germline V gene, CDR1 is SGHNT and CDR2 is YYREEE (reference sequence). The CDR3 DNA follows: TGTGCCAGCAGACAGGACGGAGACTACGAGCAGTACTTC. Protein product: CASRQDGDYEQYF.

This clone was detected only a few times. The chain recombines TRBV25-1 with TRBJ2-1, with TRBD2 as a possible D gene (5 bases). This CDR3 region has 13 residues. V was shortened by 3 bases and J by 9 bases, with 12 bases between the two germline ends. Germline assignment: CDR1 MGHDK and CDR2 SYGVNS. The CDR3 spells CASSDHGDGEQFF. CDR3 bases: TGTGCCAGCAGTGATCACGGGGATGGTGAGCAGTTCTTC.

V is TRBV5-1 and J is TRBJ1-2; D not resolved. In germline, CDR1 is SGHRS, CDR2 YFSETQ. Trimming removed 0 bases from V and 5 bases from J, with 11 bases in between. This CDR3 contains 14 residues. CDR3 region: CASSLATDVYGYTF. In DNA form, the CDR3 reads TGCGCCAGCAGCTTGGCAACGGACGTGTATGGCTACACCTTC.

The chain uses TRBV2 and TRBJ2-1; D uncertain. With 0 bases removed from V and 8 bases from J, the gap between germline ends came to 2 bases. This CDR3 is built from 11 residues. Germline CDR1 and CDR2: SNHLY and FYNNEI. CDR3 bases: TGTGCCAGCAGTGAAGCGTATGAGCAGTTCTTC. Its protein is CASSEAYEQFF.

CDR3 loop: CASSQEGQGTYEQYF. The DNA of the CDR3 is TGTGCCAGCAGCCAAGAGGGACAGGGGACCTACGAGCAGTACTTC. V is TRBV4-2 and J is TRBJ2-7, with 10 bases lining up with TRBD1. CDR3 size: 15 residues. With V trimmed by 0 bases and J by 2 bases, 1 base remained unmatched. In germline, CDR1 is LGHNA, CDR2 YNFKEQ.

This clone was observed a handful of times. V usage is TRBV6-5 and J usage is TRBJ1-5; D gene ambiguous. This CDR3 region has 15 residues. V was pared by 8 bases and J by 4 bases, with 18 bases between. Per germline, CDR1 MNHEY and CDR2 SVGAGI. The CDR3 is CASSRGQNKNQPQHF. The CDR3 DNA is TGTGCCAGCTCCCGCGGGCAGAACAAAAATCAGCCCCAGCATTTT.

This clone was counted a single time. The rearrangement uses TRBV11-2 and TRBJ2-2, with 9 bases aligning to TRBD2. Losses at the gene ends were 5 bases for V and 5 bases for J; bases not matched to a gene: 9. The CDR3 is 16 amino acids. CDR1 is SGHAT, CDR2 FQNNGV, per germline. CDR3 amino acids: CASSRGRAGGTGELFF. DNA of the CDR3: TGTGCCAGCAGCCGGGGGCGAGCGGGAGGTACCGGGGAGCTGTTTTTT.

The V and J genes are TRBV6-6 and TRBJ2-1, with 7 positions matching TRBD1. The CDR3 contains 13 residues. CDR1 and CDR2 (germline): MNHNY, SVGAGI (reference sequence). Trimming cost V 4 bases and J 8 bases; bases outside gene matches: 5. CDR3 sequence: CASSSTGFDEQFF. CDR3 DNA: TGTGCCAGCAGTTCGACAGGGTTCGATGAGCAGTTCTTC.

This clone was picked up a small number of times. The genes are TRBV6-5 and TRBJ1-1, with D possibly matching TRBD1 (6 bases). Germline V CDR1 and CDR2: MNHEY, SVGAGI. Trimming pared 3 bases from V and 11 bases from J, leaving 13 bases between. The CDR3 extends over 12 amino acids. CDR3 DNA: TGTGCCAGCAGTTATGCAGGAGGGGGGGCTTTCTTT. It translates to CASSYAGGGAFF.

This clone came up once. V gene TRBV7-2 combines with J gene TRBJ1-5; a possible D gene is TRBD1 (5 bases). The CDR3 contains 17 residues. Trimming took 4 bases from V and 6 from J, leaving 22 bases between them. Per the germline V gene, CDR1 is SGHTA and CDR2 is FQGNSA. The CDR3 bases are TGTGCCAGCAGCTCTCAGGGACGGGGGAGCTTCATTCAGCCCCAGCATTTT. It yields the protein CASSSQGRGSFIQPQHF. Filled out from reference TRBV7-2 and TRBJ1-5, the complete variable domain reads GAGVSQSPSNKVTEKGKDVELRCDPISGHTALYWYRQSLGQGLEFLIYFQGNSAPDKSGLPSDRFSAERTGGSVSTLTIQRTQQEDSAVYLCASSSQGRGSFIQPQHFGDGTRLSIL.

The rearrangement links TRBV19 to TRBJ1-4; D perhaps matches TRBD1 (6 bases). The CDR3 length is 13 residues. Looked up from germline, CDR1 is LNHDA and CDR2 is SQIVND (reference sequence). V was pared by 6 bases and J by 8 bases, with 13 bases between. CDR3 loop: CASRDRTREKLFF. Written as DNA, the CDR3 is TGTGCCAGTAGGGACAGAACTCGGGAAAAACTGTTTTTT. The full variable domain, rest sourced from reference TRBV19 and TRBJ1-4, is DGGITQSPKYLFRKEGQNVTLSCEQNLNHDAMYWYRQDPGQGLRLIYYSQIVNDFQKGDIAEGYSVSREKKESFPLTVTSAQKNPTAFYLCASRDRTREKLFFGSGTQLSVL.

This rearrangement joins TRBV6-5 to TRBJ2-2; tentative D call: TRBD1 (5 bases). Per germline, CDR1 MNHEY and CDR2 SVGAGI. V lost 8 bases and J lost 3, with 16 bases in between. The CDR3 has 15 amino acids. The CDR3: CASGMNRKHTGELFF. As DNA, the CDR3 is TGTGCCAGCGGAATGAACAGGAAACACACCGGGGAGCTGTTTTTT.

This clone appeared a single time. The chain employs TRBV27 and TRBJ1-1; unclear D gene. There are 11 residues in the CDR3. The germline gives CDR1 MNHEY, CDR2 SMNVEV (reference sequence). Trimming removed 3 bases from V and 12 bases from J, with 11 bases in between. The CDR3 loop reads CASSFGGFPFF. In DNA, the CDR3 is TGTGCCAGCAGTTTTGGTGGGTTTCCTTTCTTT.

Details on this clone: The junction and the germline gene differ at one end; a read error may be behind it. This rearrangement joins TRBV2 to TRBJ2-5; perhaps TRBD1 as D (7 bases). This CDR3 contains 13 residues. The germline gives CDR1 SNHLY, CDR2 FYNNEI. CDR3 bases: TGTGCCGGCTACCGGGACAGCGGACTATTGACGGACTTC. Protein product: CAGYRDSGLLTDF.

V is TRBV5-1 and J is TRBJ1-1; TRBD1 aligns across 8 bases. V was pared by 0 bases and J by 7 bases, with 8 bases of the junction left unmatched. The germline V gene encodes CDR1 SGHRS and CDR2 YFSETQ. CDR3 length: 15 residues. The CDR3 DNA sequence: TGCGCCAGCAGCTTGGTTTCAGGGGGCCCGGGTGAAGCTTTCTTT. Translated, it gives CASSLVSGGPGEAFF.

CDR3: CAISGSGRDYNEQFF. In nucleotides, the CDR3 is TGTGCCATCAGTGGTAGCGGGAGGGACTACAATGAGCAGTTCTTC. V gene TRBV10-3 combines with J gene TRBJ2-1; TRBD2 matches 11 bases. CDR1 and CDR2 (germline): ENHRY, SYGVKD. V dropped 4 bases and J dropped 3; count of bases not matched to a gene: 2. The CDR3 loop spans 15 amino acids.

This chain joins TRBV7-2 and TRBJ2-3; D uncertain. Germline V gives CDR1 SGHTA, CDR2 FQGNSA. There are 13 residues in the CDR3. Trimming shortened V by 4 bases and J by 1 base, and 6 bases separated the two germline ends. The CDR3 spells CASSSFRTDTQYF. DNA for the CDR3: TGTGCCAGCAGCTCCTTTCGCACAGATACGCAGTATTTT.